This TCR beta chain was sequenced for a study of glioma-infiltrating T cells after dendritic cell vaccination. Time point meaning: after dendritic cell vaccination, including at tumor progression/relapse. This table comes from immunoSEQ multiplex PCR, and its TCRdb copy is limited to in-frame clones, with some not included. This table holds some 91,000 clones, 70% to 90% found once. Trimming took 6 bases from V and 3 from J, leaving 14 bases between them. The CDR3 spans 15 residues. CDR1 and CDR2 (germline): MNHEY, SVGAGI. The sample consisted of blood, taken after dendritic cell vaccination. The source is a human donor with glioblastoma. The chain carries TRBV6-5 and TRBJ2-2; D is possibly TRBD2 (6 bases). This CDR3 reads CASRDGGYDTGELFF. As DNA, the CDR3 is TGTGCCAGCAGGGATGGGGGGTACGACACCGGGGAGCTGTTTTTT.